The 20 T cell receptor beta chains below come from one sample, sequenced in a study of T cells after yellow fever vaccination (dated by TCRdb to 2018 to 2020). The treatment or condition label, as the study defines it: live attenuated yellow fever vaccine strain. Library preparation employed 5' RACE. The listed sequencing device is Illumina NovaSeq 6000. TCRdb reran the public reads through fastp at Q25 and MiXCR, keeping productive beta chains. Rows with a matching CDR3 protein are joined into one entry that keeps the most common DNA and genes. The sample contains about 220,000 distinct CDR3 sequences, approximately 3% of them found a single time. Clones ranked in the top ten supply approximately 3.5% of the sample. The sequences come from CD4+ T cells sorted from PBMCs, collected 10 days after the yellow fever booster vaccination. The receptors originated from a man between 18 and 29 years old who received the YFV17D yellow fever vaccine.

This clonotype showed up many times. This sequence joins TRBV4-2 and TRBJ1-2; TRBD1 aligns across 12 bases. The germline CDR1 and CDR2 sequences are LGHNA and YNFKEQ. The CDR3 runs to 16 residues. V lost 5 bases, J lost 2 bases, and 6 bases stayed unmatched. This chain's CDR3 is CASSGTGGWTNYGYTF. Written as DNA, the CDR3 is TGTGCCAGCAGCGGGACAGGGGGCTGGACAAACTATGGCTACACCTTC.

This clonotype was found many times. The rearrangement links TRBV5-1 to TRBJ2-2, with TRBD2 identical over 14 bases. Germline V gene lookup returns CDR1 SGHRS and CDR2 YFSETQ. The CDR3 contains 19 residues. V lost 4 bases, J lost 3 bases, and 11 bases stayed unmatched. The CDR3 loop is CASSRRRTSGGQDTGELFF. The DNA for the CDR3 is TGCGCCAGCAGCCGACGCCGGACTAGCGGGGGGCAAGACACCGGGGAGCTGTTTTTT.

This clonotype was recorded a few times. The rearrangement links TRBV30 to TRBJ2-7, with TRBD2 matching 7 bases. Germline values: CDR1 GTSNPN, CDR2 SVGIG (reference sequence). CDR3 length equals 12 residues. The trim removed 1 base at V and 5 bases at J, leaving 2 bases unmatched. The CDR3 sequence is CAWSGGGNEQYF. The DNA of the CDR3 is TGTGCCTGGAGTGGGGGGGGAAACGAGCAGTACTTC.

This clonotype showed up just a few times. V and J are TRBV7-2 and TRBJ2-7; 9 nucleotides agree with TRBD2. With V trimmed by 5 bases and J by 3 bases, 11 bases remained unmatched. Germline CDR1 SGHTA, CDR2 FQGNSA. The CDR3 contains 16 residues. The CDR3 nucleotides read TGTGCCAGCAGCGCCCAGGGTGGCGGGGGGGTCTACGAGCAGTACTTC. Its translation: CASSAQGGGGVYEQYF.

This clonotype was counted between two and nine times. The J gene is TRBJ1-5, the V gene TRBV7-2; TRBD1 aligns across 7 bases. The trim removed 3 bases at V and 4 bases at J, leaving 9 bases unmatched. The CDR3 runs to 16 residues. Germline CDR1 reads SGHTA; CDR2 reads FQGNSA. The CDR3 DNA reads as TGTGCCAGCAGCTTTAATACAGGGGCCGCTAATCAGCCCCAGCATTTT. The encoded protein is CASSFNTGAANQPQHF.

Ten or more counts support this clonotype. V and J are TRBV20-1 and TRBJ2-5; TRBD2 might be the D (5 bases). The CDR3 runs to 14 residues. CDR1 is DFQATT and CDR2 is SNEGSKA in the germline V gene (reference sequence). Trimming removed 3 bases at V and 2 bases at J, with 13 bases between. The CDR3 DNA sequence: TGCAGTGCTAGCCCTAGGACGGGGCAAGAGACCCAGTACTTC. It codes for CSASPRTGQETQYF.

This clonotype was seen only a few times. V is TRBV29-1 and J is TRBJ2-2, with no clear D. Germline V gene lookup returns CDR1 SQVTM and CDR2 ANQGSEA. The CDR3 extends over 14 amino acids. V was pared by 4 bases and J by 3 bases, with 12 bases between. CDR3 in amino acids: CSVGLQSHTGELFF. The CDR3 DNA sequence: TGCAGCGTTGGGCTCCAGAGTCACACCGGGGAGCTGTTTTTT.

This clonotype was seen ten or more times. The chain couples TRBV20-1 to TRBJ2-3; TRBD2 aligns across 12 bases. V lost 1 base and J lost 0; bases outside the gene matches: 2. The germline gives CDR1 DFQATT, CDR2 SNEGSKA (reference sequence). The CDR3 loop spans 16 amino acids. In nucleotides, the CDR3 is TGCAGTGCTAGAGGTGGGACTAGCGGGAGCACAGATACGCAGTATTTT. Protein product: CSARGGTSGSTDTQYF.

This clonotype has a handful of counts. This chain joins TRBV5-1 and TRBJ2-5; D is perhaps TRBD2 (7 bases). This CDR3 region has 16 residues. V was trimmed by 6 bases and J by 7 bases, leaving 25 bases between them. Germline loops: CDR1 SGHRS, CDR2 YFSETQ. CDR3 sequence (DNA): TGCGCCAGCACCACGGAGGGGGGGGCCCTTCCGCGGACCCAGTACTTC. Its translation is CASTTEGGALPRTQYF.

In its sample, this clonotype was seen many times. This sequence joins TRBV7-2 and TRBJ1-2; TRBD1 matches at 7 bases. The CDR3 covers 13 residues. In germline, CDR1 is SGHTA, CDR2 FQGNSA. V lost 6 bases to trimming and J lost 2 bases; unmatched junction nucleotides: 3. In nucleotides, the CDR3 is TGTGCCAGCAGTCCGGACAGGAACTATGGCTACACCTTC. It translates to CASSPDRNYGYTF.

This clonotype was counted at least ten times. The genes are TRBV10-2 and TRBJ2-3; 8 bases are shared with TRBD2. The CDR3 sequence is 13 residues long. V lost 7 bases and J lost 4; bases outside the gene matches: 4. Germline V CDR1 and CDR2: WSHSY, SAAADI. The CDR3 is CASKAGEPDTQYF. In DNA form, the CDR3 reads TGCGCCAGCAAAGCGGGGGAACCAGATACGCAGTATTTT.

The chain couples TRBV9 to TRBJ1-2; the D gene is possibly TRBD1 (6 bases). Germline V lookup: CDR1 SGDLS, CDR2 YYNGEE. The CDR3 totals 16 residues. V lost 4 bases to trimming and J lost 5 bases, with 21 bases between them. CDR3 region: CASSPHSGGGRYGYTF. The CDR3 DNA follows: TGTGCCAGCAGCCCTCACTCGGGGGGGGGCAGATATGGCTACACCTTC.

This clonotype was counted many times. The genes are TRBV7-3 and TRBJ1-1; 8 nucleotides match TRBD1. Germline CDR1 is SGHTA and CDR2 is FQGTGA. V shed 3 bases, J shed 2 bases, and the junction held 2 bases outside the gene matches. The CDR3 contains 14 residues. The CDR3 bases are TGTGCCAGCAGCTTCACAGGGGGTAACACTGAAGCTTTCTTT. Translated: CASSFTGGNTEAFF.

V usage is TRBV7-3 and J usage is TRBJ1-2, with TRBD1 as a possible D gene (6 bases). CDR1 and CDR2 (germline): SGHTA, FQGTGA. Trimming cost V 10 bases and J 12 bases, with 18 bases left between them. The CDR3 covers 11 residues. The CDR3 loop reads CATKRTVPDTF. CDR3 in DNA: TGTGCCACCAAAAGGACAGTTCCCGACACCTTC.

This clonotype was observed many times. The CDR3 loop reads CASSLRGPGNTIYF. The CDR3 DNA sequence: TGTGCCAGCAGTCTCAGGGGGCCTGGAAACACCATATATTTT. V is TRBV12-3 or TRBV12-4 and J is TRBJ1-3, with TRBD1 identical over 8 bases. The CDR3 spans 14 residues. V was clipped by 5 bases and J by 2 bases; unmatched bases: 2.

This clonotype occurred a few times. The chain joins TRBV7-2 to TRBJ2-3; D may be TRBD2 (5 bases). V was trimmed by 5 bases and J by 6 bases, leaving 18 bases between them. This CDR3 is 15 amino acids long. Germline lookup yields CDR1 SGHTA and CDR2 FQGNSA. CDR3 residues: CASSPAGGLGDTQYF. The CDR3 coding sequence is TGTGCCAGCAGCCCCGCGGGTGGCCTGGGCGATACGCAGTATTTT.

The J gene is TRBJ1-1, the V gene TRBV21-1; TRBD1, the table's D call, was not compared with the DNA. TRBV21-1 is a documented pseudogene. This CDR3 has 15 residues. CDR3 sequence reads: CASSRDRETWAEAFF. The CDR3 nucleotides read TGTGCCAGCAGCCGGGACAGGGAAACTTGGGCTGAAGCTTTCTTT.

The sample holds many counts of this clonotype. The chain carries TRBV29-1 and TRBJ2-7, with unresolved D. V lost 4 bases, J lost 5 bases, and 15 bases lay in between. CDR1 is SQVTM and CDR2 is ANQGSEA in the germline V gene. There are 13 residues in the CDR3. CDR3 protein: CSVANRLGDEQYV. CDR3 sequence (DNA): TGCAGCGTTGCAAACCGCCTTGGGGACGAGCAGTACGTC.

This clonotype was detected a few times. CDR3: CASSYMTGGYEQYV. The CDR3 DNA reads as TGTGCCAGCAGTTATATGACAGGGGGCTACGAGCAGTACGTC. The V call is TRBV6-6, the J call TRBJ2-7; the match to TRBD1 covers 9 bases. The germline CDR1 and CDR2 sequences are MNHNY and SVGAGI (reference sequence). This CDR3 is 14 amino acids long. V shed 3 bases and J 3 bases; nucleotides not matched to a gene: 3.

CDR3 residues: CSASAGGAIDQPQHF. CDR3 nucleotides: TGCAGTGCTAGCGCAGGGGGCGCGATCGATCAGCCCCAGCATTTT. The chain joins TRBV20-1 to TRBJ1-5; the match to TRBD1 covers 8 bases. The CDR3 spans 15 residues. Germline trimming cut 3 bases from V and 5 bases from J; bases unmatched to any gene: 9. Germline V gives CDR1 DFQATT, CDR2 SNEGSKA (reference sequence).